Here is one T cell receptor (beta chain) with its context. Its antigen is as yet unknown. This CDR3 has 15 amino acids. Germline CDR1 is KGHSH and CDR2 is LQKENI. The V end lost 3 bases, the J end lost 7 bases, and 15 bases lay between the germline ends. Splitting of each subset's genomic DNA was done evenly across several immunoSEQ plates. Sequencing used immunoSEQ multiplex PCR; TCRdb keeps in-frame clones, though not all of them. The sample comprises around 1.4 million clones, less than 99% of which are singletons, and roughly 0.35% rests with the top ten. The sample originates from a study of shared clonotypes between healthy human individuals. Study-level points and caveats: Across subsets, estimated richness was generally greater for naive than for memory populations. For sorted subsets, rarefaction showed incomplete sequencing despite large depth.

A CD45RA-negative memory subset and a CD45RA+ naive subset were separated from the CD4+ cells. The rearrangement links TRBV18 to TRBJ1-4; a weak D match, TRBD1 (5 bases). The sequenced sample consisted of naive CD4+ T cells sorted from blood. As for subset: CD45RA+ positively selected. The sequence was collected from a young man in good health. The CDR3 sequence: CASSPGTQRGEKLFF. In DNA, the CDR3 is TGTGCCAGCTCACCTGGGACCCAGAGGGGTGAAAAACTGTTTTTT.